The clone carrying this TCR beta chain was detected once. Sequenced by immunoSEQ multiplex PCR; TCRdb stores in-frame clones only, minus some. This sample has about 250,000 clones, with around 90% found just once. The V segment lost 4 bases and the J segment 12 bases; nucleotides outside the gene matches: 11. This CDR3 is built from 14 residues. Germline V CDR1 and CDR2: SGHRS, YFSETQ. This record comes from a study of blood T cell repertoires in COVID-19. Study overall: Samples of COVID-19 (acute and convalescent) were obtained from the United States, Italy and Spain. T cells, B-cell-depleted T cells, or PBMCs supplied cDNA or gDNA.

The source is a man older than 75 with acute or convalescent COVID-19. This chain uses TRBV5-1 with TRBJ1-4, with 8 nucleotides matching TRBD1. The sequenced material came from peripheral blood. The DNA for the CDR3 is TGCGCCAGCAGCCTGACAGGGGAAATGATGGAACTGTTTTTT. Amino acid sequence: CASSLTGEMMELFF.